These 4 T cell receptor beta chains were all obtained from the same sample, sequenced in a study of T cell repertoires in cytomegalovirus infection. These receptors are not linked to any known antigen. From the reads, TCRdb called clonotypes with MiXCR, one entry per CDR3 protein. The sample records more than 50,000 distinct CDR3 sequences, about a third being singletons. Sequencing was performed on PBMCs, sequenced either directly or after in vitro stimulation (not recorded which). The receptors shown here come from a human donor in good health (CMV status not recorded). Some clones in this sample may be carry-over from other donors' samples.

The chain uses TRBV12-3 or TRBV12-4 and TRBJ1-6; a possible D gene is TRBD1 (5 bases). The CDR3 has 13 residues. Deletions cut 6 bases from V and 9 bases from J, with 12 bases between. This chain's CDR3 is CASRGDGSSPLHF. The CDR3 DNA reads TGTGCCAGCAGGGGGGACGGTAGTTCACCCCTCCACTTT.

The V and J genes are TRBV5-6 and TRBJ1-5; the match to TRBD1 covers 7 bases. CDR1 is SGHDT, CDR2 YYEEEE, per germline. This CDR3 region has 14 residues. Trimming took 4 bases from V and 4 from J; bases not matched to a gene: 5. The CDR3 bases are TGTGCCAGCAGCACTTGGGACAGAAATCAGCCCCAGCATTTT. This codes for CASSTWDRNQPQHF.

The chain joins TRBV20-1 to TRBJ1-6, with D perhaps TRBD1 (5 bases). Germline V CDR1 and CDR2: DFQATT, SNEGSKA (reference sequence). V gave up 3 bases and J gave up 7 bases, with 10 bases separating them. The CDR3 loop spans 13 amino acids. The CDR3 DNA reads as TGCAGTGCTAGTTTGCGGGGGAATTCACCCCTCCACTTT. Protein: CSASLRGNSPLHF.

This clonotype has just a few counts. The junction departs from the called germline gene at one end, perhaps through a read error. The rearrangement links TRBV28 to TRBJ2-7; possible D gene TRBD2, 6 bases. This CDR3 is built from 11 residues. Germline lookup yields CDR1 MDHEN and CDR2 SYDVKM. CDR3 bases: TGTGCCAGCAGCTCCCGCGGGGAGCCGCACTTC. Translated, it gives CASSSRGEPHF.